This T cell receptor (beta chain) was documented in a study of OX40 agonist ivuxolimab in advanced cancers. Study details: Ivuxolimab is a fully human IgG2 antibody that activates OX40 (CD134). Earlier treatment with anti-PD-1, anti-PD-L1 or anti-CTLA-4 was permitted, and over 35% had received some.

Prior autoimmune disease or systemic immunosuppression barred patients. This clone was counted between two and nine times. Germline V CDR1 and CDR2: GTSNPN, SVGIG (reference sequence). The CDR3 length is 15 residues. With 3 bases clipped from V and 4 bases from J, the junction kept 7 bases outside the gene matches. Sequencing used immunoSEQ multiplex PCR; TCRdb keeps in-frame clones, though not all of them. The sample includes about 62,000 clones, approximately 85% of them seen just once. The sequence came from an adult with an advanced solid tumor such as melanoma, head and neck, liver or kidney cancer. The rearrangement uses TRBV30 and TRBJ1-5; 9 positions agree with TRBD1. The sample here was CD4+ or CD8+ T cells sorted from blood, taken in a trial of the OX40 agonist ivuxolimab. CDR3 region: CAWRADRGSNQPQHF. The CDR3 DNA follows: TGTGCCTGGAGAGCGGACAGGGGAAGTAATCAGCCCCAGCATTTT. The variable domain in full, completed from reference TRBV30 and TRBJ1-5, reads SQTIHQWPATLVQPVGSPLSLECTVEGTSNPNLYWYRQAAGRGLQLLFYSVGIGQISSEVPQNLSASRPQDRQFILSSKKLLLSDSGFYLCAWRADRGSNQPQHFGDGTRLSIL.